This TCR beta chain came from a study of T cell changes during pregnancy in multiple sclerosis. Clones were sequenced by immunoSEQ multiplex PCR, and TCRdb holds only the in-frame ones, with some missing. Among around 34,000 clones listed, nearly 90% were seen once. The CDR3 has 11 amino acids. Germline V gene lookup returns CDR1 DFQATT and CDR2 SNEGSKA (reference sequence). Trimming cost V 7 bases and J 2 bases, with 9 bases left between them. Specimen: CD4+ T cells from peripheral blood mononuclear cells, collected in the second trimester of pregnancy. The sequence came from a female donor with multiple sclerosis, enrolled in a pregnancy study. The rearrangement links TRBV20-1 to TRBJ2-7; tentative D call: TRBD2 (5 bases). The CDR3 loop reads CSGGPAYEQYF. The DNA of the CDR3 is TGCAGTGGAGGGCCAGCCTACGAGCAGTACTTC.